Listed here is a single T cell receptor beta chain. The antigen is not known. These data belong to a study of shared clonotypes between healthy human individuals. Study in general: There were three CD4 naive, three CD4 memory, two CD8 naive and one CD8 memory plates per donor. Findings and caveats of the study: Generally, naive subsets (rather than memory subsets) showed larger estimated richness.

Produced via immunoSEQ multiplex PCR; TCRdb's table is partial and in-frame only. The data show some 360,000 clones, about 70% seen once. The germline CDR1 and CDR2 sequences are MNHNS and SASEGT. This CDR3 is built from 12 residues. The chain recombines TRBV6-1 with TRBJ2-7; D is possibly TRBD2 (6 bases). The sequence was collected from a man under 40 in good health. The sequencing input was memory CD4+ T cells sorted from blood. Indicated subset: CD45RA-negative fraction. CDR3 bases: TGTGCGGGCGGGAACAGAATCTACGAGCAGTACTTC. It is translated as CAGGNRIYEQYF.